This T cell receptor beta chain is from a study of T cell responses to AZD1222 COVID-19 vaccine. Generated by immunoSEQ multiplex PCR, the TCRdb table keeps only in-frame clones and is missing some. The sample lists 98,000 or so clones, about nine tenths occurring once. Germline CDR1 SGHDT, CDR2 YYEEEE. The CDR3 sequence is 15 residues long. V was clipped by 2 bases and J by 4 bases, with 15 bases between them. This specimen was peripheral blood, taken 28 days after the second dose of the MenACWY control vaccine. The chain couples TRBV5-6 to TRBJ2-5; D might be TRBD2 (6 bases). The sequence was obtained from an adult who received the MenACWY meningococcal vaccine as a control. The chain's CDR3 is CASSFRTGVAETQYF. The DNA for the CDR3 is TGTGCCAGCAGCTTCCGCACGGGGGTTGCAGAGACCCAGTACTTC.